The clone carrying this T cell receptor beta chain showed up just a few times. Its specificity is not known. The CDR3 contains 15 residues. CDR1 MNHNS and CDR2 SASEGT come from the germline V gene. V shed 6 bases and J shed 5 bases, with 16 bases lying between them. Deep was the level used in running the assay. Data came from immunoSEQ multiplex PCR; TCRdb stores just in-frame clones and leaves some out. The table shows hundreds of thousands of clones, with roughly three quarters occurring only once. The data were taken from a study of shared clonotypes between healthy human individuals. Genomic DNA for unsorted samples was obtained from tens of millions of PBMCs. The study's findings and limits: Blood was the sole source, and tissue repertoires probably differ. Clonotype sharing among donors was thought likely to change with sequencing depth.

Sequencing was done on a sample of PBMCs. V is TRBV6-1 and J is TRBJ1-4; D perhaps matches TRBD1 (6 bases). This receptor was obtained from a woman aged 40-49 years in good health. Some clones in this sample may be carry-over from other donors' samples. CDR3 coding DNA: TGTGCCAGCAGACCATACGGGGGCAGGAATGAAAAACTGTTTTTT. Translating it yields CASRPYGGRNEKLFF.